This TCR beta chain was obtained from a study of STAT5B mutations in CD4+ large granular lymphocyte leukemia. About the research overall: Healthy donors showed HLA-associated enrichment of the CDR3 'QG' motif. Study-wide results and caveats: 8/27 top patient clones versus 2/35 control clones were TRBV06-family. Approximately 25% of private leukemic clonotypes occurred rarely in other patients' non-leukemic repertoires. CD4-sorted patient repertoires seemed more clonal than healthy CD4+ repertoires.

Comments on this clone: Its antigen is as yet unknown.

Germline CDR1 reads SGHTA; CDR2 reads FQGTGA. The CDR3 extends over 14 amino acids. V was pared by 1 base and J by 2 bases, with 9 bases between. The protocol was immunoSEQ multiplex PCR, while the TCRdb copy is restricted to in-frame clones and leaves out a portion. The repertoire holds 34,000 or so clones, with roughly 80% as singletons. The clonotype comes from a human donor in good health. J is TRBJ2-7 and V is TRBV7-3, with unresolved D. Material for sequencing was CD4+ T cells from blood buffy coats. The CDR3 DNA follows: TGTGCCAGCAGCTTAAGCCCGGTTACCTACGAGCAGTACTTC. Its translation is CASSLSPVTYEQYF.